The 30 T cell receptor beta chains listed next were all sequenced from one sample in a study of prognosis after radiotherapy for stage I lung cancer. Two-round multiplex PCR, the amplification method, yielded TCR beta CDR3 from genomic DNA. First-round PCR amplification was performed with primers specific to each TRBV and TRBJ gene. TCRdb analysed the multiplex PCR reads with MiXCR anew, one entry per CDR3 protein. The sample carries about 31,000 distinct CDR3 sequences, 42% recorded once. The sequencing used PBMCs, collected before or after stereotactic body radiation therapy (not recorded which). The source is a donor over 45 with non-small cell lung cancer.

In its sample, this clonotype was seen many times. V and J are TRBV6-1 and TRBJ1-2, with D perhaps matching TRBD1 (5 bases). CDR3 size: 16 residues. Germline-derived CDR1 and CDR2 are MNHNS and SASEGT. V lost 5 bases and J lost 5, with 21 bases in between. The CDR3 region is CASSPTLVGGSYGYTF. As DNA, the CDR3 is TGTGCCAGCAGTCCAACCCTGGTTGGGGGTAGTTATGGCTACACCTTC.

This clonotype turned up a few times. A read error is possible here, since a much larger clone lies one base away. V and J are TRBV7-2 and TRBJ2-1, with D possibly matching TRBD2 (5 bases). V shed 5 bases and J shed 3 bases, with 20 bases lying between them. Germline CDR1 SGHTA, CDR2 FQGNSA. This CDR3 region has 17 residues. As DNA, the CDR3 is TGTGCCAGCAGCCGTGACCCAGCGGTAAATCTCTACAATGAGCAGTTCTTC. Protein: CASSRDPAVNLYNEQFF.

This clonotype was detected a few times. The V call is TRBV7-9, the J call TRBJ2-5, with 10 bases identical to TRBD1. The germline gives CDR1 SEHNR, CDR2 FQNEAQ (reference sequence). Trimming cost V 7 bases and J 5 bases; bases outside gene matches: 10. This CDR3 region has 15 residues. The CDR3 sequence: CASTPGQGKKETQYF. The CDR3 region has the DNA TGTGCCAGCACTCCGGGACAGGGGAAGAAGGAGACCCAGTACTTC.

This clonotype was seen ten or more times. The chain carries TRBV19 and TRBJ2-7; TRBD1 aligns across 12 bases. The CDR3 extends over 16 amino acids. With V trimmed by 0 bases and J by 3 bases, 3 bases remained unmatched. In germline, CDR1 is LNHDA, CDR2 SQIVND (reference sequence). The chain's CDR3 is CASSIDGTGGFYEQYF. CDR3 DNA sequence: TGTGCCAGTAGTATAGATGGGACAGGGGGCTTCTACGAGCAGTACTTC.

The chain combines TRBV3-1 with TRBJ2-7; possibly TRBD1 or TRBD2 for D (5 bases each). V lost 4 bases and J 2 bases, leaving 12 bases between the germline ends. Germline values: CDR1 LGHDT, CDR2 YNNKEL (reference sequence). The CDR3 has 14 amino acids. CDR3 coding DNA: TGTGCCAGCAGCCGAGGGACCGCGACCTACGAGCAGTACTTC. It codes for CASSRGTATYEQYF.

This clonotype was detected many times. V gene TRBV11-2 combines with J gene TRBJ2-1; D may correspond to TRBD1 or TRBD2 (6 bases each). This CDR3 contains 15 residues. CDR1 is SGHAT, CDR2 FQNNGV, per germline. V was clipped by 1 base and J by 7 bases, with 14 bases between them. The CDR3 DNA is TGTGCCAGCAGCTTAGGGGCTACGGGGGCTAATGAGCAGTTCTTC. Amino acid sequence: CASSLGATGANEQFF.

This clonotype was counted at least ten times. The CDR3 spells CASSMSHPGGDYFSGANVLTF. CDR3 nucleotides: TGTGCCAGTAGTATGTCCCATCCGGGGGGAGATTATTTCTCTGGGGCCAACGTCCTGACTTTC. The chain couples TRBV19 to TRBJ2-6; 7 nucleotides align to TRBD2. V was pared by 3 bases and J by 0 bases, with 17 bases of the junction left unmatched. Germline-derived CDR1 and CDR2 are LNHDA and SQIVND (reference sequence). The CDR3 has 21 residues.

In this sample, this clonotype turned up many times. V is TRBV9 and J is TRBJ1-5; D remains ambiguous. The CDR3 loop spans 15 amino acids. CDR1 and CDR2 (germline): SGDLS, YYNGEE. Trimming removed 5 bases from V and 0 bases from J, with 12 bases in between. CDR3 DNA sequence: TGTGCCAGCAGTCCGGTCGGAGATAGCAATCAGCCCCAGCATTTT. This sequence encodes CASSPVGDSNQPQHF.

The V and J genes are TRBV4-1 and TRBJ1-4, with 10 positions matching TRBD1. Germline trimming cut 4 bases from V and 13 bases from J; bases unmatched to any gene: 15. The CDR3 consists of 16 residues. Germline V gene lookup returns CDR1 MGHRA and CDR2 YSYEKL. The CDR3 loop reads CASSPRQGASLRLLFF. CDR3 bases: TGCGCCAGCAGCCCCCGACAGGGGGCCAGTTTGAGATTACTGTTTTTT.

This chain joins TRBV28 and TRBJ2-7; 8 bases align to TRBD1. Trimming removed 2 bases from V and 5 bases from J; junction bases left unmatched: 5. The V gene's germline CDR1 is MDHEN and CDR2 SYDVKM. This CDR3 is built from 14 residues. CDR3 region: CASSLSGTGDEQYF. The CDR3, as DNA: TGTGCCAGCAGTTTAAGTGGGACAGGAGACGAGCAGTACTTC. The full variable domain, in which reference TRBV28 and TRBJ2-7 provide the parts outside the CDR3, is DVKVTQSSRYLVKRTGEKVFLECVQDMDHENMFWYRQDPGLGLRLIYFSYDVKMKEKGDIPEGYSVSREKKERFSLILESASTNQTSMYLCASSLSGTGDEQYFGPGTRLTVT.

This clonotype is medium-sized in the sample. The CDR3 protein is CASSTTYGYTF. The CDR3 region has the DNA TGTGCCAGCAGTACAACCTATGGCTACACCTTC. The V gene is TRBV12-3 or TRBV12-4, the J gene TRBJ1-2; no reliable D call. V lost 5 bases and J lost 4, with 5 bases in between. The CDR3 totals 11 residues.

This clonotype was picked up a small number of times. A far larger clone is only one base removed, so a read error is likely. The CDR3 DNA reads as TGTGCCAGCAGTTACAGGGGAAAAACAGATACGCAGTATTTT. Protein: CASSYRGKTDTQYF. V is TRBV6-5 and J is TRBJ2-3, with TRBD1 as a possible D gene (5 bases). Germline V lookup: CDR1 MNHEY, CDR2 SVGAGI. The CDR3 totals 14 residues. The V end lost 2 bases, the J end lost 3 bases, and 9 bases lay between the germline ends.

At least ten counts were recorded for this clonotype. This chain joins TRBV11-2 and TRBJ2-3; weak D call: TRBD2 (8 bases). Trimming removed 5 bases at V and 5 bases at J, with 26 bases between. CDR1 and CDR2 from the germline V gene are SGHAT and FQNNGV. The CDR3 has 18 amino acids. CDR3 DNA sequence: TGTGCCAGCAGCCTAGGGGGGGGGACAGCGGGAGTGATAGATACGCAGTATTTT. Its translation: CASSLGGGTAGVIDTQYF.

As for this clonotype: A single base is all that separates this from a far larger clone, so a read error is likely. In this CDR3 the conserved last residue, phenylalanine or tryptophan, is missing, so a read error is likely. CDR3 in amino acids: CASSELDRSSYNEQFL. For the CDR3, the DNA is TGTGCCAGCAGTGAATTGGACCGAAGCTCCTACAATGAGCAGTTCTTA. The rearrangement links TRBV2 to TRBJ2-5; unclear D gene. TRBJ2-1 explains the end of the DNA better; the J call may be wrong. The CDR3 covers 16 residues. The V gene's germline CDR1 is SNHLY and CDR2 FYNNEI.

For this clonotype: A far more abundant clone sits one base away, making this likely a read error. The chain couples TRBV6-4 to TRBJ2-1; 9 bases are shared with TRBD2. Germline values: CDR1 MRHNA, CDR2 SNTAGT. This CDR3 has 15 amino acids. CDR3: CSSRPSGNGVNEQFF. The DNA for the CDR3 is TGTTCCAGCAGACCTAGCGGGAACGGGGTCAATGAGCAGTTCTTC.

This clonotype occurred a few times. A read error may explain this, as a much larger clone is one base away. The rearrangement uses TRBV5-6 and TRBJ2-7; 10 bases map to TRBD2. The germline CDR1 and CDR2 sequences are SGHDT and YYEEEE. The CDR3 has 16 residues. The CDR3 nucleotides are TGTGCCAGCAGCTTGTCCAGCGGGGGGGCCGGGTACGATCAGTACTTC. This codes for CASSLSSGGAGYDQYF. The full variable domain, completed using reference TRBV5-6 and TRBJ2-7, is DAGVTQSPTHLIKTRGQQVTLRCSPKSGHDTVSWYQQALGQGPQFIFQYYEEEERQRGNFPDRFSGHQFPNYSSELNVNALLLGDSALYLCASSLSSGGAGYDQYFGPGTRLTVT.

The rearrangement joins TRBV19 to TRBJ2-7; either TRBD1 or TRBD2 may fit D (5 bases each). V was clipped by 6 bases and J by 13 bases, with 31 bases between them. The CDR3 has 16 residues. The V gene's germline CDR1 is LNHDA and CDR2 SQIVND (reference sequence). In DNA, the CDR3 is TGTGCCAGTAGCCGCCCGGGGCAGGGAGCCTCCTACGATCATTACTTC. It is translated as CASSRPGQGASYDHYF.

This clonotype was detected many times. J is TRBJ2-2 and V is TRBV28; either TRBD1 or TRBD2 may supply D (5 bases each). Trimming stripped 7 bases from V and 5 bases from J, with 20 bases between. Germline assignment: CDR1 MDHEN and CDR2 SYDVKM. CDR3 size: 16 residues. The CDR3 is CASTTLAGARTGELFF. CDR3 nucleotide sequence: TGTGCCAGCACCACGCTCGCCGGGGCTCGGACCGGGGAGCTGTTTTTT.

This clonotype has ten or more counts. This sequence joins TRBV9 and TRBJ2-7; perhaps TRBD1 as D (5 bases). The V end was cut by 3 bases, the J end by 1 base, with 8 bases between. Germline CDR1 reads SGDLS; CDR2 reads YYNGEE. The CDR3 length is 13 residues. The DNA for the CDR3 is TGTGCCAGCAGCGCAGGGATTTCCTACGAGCAGTACTTC. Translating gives CASSAGISYEQYF. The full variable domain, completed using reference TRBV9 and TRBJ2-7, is DSGVTQTPKHLITATGQRVTLRCSPRSGDLSVYWYQQSLDQGLQFLIQYYNGEERAKGNILERFSAQQFPDLHSELNLSSLELGDSALYFCASSAGISYEQYFGPGTRLTVT.

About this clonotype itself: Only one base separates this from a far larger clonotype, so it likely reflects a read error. CDR3 residues: CASSLSGVTYNEQYF. CDR3 sequence (DNA): TGTGCCAGCAGTTTAAGCGGGGTCACCTACAATGAGCAGTACTTC. The V call is TRBV27, the J call TRBJ2-7, with 7 positions matching TRBD2. V trimming: 2 bases; J trimming: 7 bases; junction bases outside the gene matches: 11. The CDR3 sequence is 15 residues long. CDR1 is MNHEY, CDR2 SMNVEV, per germline (reference sequence).

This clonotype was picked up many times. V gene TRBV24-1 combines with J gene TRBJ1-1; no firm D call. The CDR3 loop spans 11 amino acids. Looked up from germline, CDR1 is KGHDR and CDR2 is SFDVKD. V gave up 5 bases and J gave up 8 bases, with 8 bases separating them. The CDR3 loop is CATSANREAFF. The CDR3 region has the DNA TGTGCCACCAGTGCGAACCGGGAAGCTTTCTTT.

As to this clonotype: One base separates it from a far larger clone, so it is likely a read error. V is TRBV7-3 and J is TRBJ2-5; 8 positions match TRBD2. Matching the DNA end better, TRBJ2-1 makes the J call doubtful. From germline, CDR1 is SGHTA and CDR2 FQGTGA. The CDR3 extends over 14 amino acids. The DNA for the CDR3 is TGTGCCAGCAGCCCCGGGACTAGTAGGGGTAAGCAGTTCTTC. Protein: CASSPGTSRGKQFF.

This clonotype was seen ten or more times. In DNA form, the CDR3 reads TGTGCCAGCAGCTTAGATAGACTAGCGGGCCACTCTGGGGCCAACGTCCTGACTTTC. Protein: CASSLDRLAGHSGANVLTF. V usage is TRBV7-3 and J usage is TRBJ2-6, with TRBD2 identical over 10 bases. CDR3 length: 19 residues. Germline V CDR1 and CDR2: SGHTA, FQGTGA. Trimming removed 2 bases from V and 0 bases from J; junction bases left unmatched: 7.

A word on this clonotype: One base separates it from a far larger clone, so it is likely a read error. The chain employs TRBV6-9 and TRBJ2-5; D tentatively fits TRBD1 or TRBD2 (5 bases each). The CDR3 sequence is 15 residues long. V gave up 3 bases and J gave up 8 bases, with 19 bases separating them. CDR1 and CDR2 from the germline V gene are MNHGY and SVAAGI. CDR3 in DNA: TGTGCCAGCAGTTACAGGAGAGGGGTCGGGGATACCCAGTACTTC. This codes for CASSYRRGVGDTQYF.

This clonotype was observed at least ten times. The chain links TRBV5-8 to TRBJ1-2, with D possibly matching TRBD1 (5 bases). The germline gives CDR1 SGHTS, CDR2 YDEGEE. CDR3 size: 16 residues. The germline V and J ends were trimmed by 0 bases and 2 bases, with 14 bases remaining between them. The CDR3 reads CASSLEWFPGNYGYTF. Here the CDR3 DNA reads TGTGCCAGCAGCTTGGAGTGGTTCCCAGGGAACTATGGCTACACCTTC.

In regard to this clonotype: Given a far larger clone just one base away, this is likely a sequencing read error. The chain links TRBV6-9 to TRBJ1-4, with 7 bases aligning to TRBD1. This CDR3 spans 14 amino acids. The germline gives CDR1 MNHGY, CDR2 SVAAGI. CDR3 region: CSSSSDRVGEKLFF. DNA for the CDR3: TGTTCCAGCAGTTCCGACAGGGTCGGAGAAAAACTGTTTTTT.

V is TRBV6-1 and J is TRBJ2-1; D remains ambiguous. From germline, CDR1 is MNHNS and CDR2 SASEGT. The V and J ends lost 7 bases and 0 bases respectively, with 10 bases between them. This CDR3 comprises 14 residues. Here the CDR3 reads CASNLMGSYNEQFF. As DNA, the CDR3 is TGTGCCAGCAATTTGATGGGCTCCTACAATGAGCAGTTCTTC.

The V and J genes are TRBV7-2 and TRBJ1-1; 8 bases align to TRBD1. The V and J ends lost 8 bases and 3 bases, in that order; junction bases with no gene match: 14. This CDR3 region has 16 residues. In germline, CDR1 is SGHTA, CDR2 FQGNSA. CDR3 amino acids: CASALDRVILDTEAFF. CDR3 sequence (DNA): TGTGCCAGCGCATTGGACAGGGTCATTTTGGACACTGAAGCTTTCTTT.

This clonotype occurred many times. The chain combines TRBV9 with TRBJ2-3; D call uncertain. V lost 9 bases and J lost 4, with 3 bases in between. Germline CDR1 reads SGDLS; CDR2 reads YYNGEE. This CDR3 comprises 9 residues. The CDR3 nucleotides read TGTGCCACCGCAGATACGCAGTATTTT. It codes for CATADTQYF. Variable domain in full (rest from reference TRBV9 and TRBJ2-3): DSGVTQTPKHLITATGQRVTLRCSPRSGDLSVYWYQQSLDQGLQFLIQYYNGEERAKGNILERFSAQQFPDLHSELNLSSLELGDSALYFCATADTQYFGPGTRLTVL.

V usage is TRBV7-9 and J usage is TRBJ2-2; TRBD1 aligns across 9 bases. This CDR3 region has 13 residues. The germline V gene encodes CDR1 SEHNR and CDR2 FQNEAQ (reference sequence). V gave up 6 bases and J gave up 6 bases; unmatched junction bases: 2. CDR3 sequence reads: CASRRQGAGELFF. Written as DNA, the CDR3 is TGTGCCAGCAGACGACAGGGGGCCGGGGAGCTGTTTTTT. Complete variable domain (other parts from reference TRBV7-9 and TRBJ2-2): DTGVSQNPRHKITKRGQNVTFRCDPISEHNRLYWYRQTLGQGPEFLTYFQNEAQLEKSRLLSDRFSAERPKGSFSTLEIQRTEQGDSAMYLCASRRQGAGELFFGEGSRLTVL.